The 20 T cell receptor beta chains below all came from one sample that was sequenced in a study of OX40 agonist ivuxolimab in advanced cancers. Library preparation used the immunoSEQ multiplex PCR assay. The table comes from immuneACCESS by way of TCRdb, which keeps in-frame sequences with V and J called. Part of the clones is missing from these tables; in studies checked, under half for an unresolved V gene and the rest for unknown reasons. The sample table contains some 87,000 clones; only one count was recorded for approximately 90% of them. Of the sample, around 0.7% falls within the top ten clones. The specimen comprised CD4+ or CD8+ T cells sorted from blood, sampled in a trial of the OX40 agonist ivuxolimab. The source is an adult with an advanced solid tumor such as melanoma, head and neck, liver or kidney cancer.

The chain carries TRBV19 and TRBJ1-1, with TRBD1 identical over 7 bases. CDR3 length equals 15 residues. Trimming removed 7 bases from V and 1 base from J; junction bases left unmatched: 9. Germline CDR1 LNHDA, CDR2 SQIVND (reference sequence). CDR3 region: CASTQGGRGNTEAFF. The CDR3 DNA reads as TGTGCCAGTACGCAGGGGGGGCGAGGGAACACTGAAGCTTTCTTT.

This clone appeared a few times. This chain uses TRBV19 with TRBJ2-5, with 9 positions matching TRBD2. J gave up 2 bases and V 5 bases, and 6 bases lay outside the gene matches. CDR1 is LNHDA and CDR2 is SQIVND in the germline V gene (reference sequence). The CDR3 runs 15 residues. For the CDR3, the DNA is TGTGCCAGTAGTTCCCCGGGACTAGCACAAGAGACCCAGTACTTC. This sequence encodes CASSSPGLAQETQYF. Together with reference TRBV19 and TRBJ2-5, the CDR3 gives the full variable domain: DGGITQSPKYLFRKEGQNVTLSCEQNLNHDAMYWYRQDPGQGLRLIYYSQIVNDFQKGDIAEGYSVSREKKESFPLTVTSAQKNPTAFYLCASSSPGLAQETQYFGPGTRLLVL.

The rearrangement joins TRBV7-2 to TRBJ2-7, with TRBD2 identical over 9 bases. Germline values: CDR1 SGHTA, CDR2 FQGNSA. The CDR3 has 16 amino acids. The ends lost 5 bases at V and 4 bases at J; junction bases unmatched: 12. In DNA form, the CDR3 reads TGTGCCAGCAGCCTCTACCTCGCGGGGGGGCAATACGAGCAGTACTTC. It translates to CASSLYLAGGQYEQYF.

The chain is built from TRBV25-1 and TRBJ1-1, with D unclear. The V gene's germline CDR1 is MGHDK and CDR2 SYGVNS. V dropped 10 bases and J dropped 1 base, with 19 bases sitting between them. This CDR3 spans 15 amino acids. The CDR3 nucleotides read TGTGCCACCGCGAAAACCGGGTCGAGGAACACTGAAGCTTTCTTT. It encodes CATAKTGSRNTEAFF.

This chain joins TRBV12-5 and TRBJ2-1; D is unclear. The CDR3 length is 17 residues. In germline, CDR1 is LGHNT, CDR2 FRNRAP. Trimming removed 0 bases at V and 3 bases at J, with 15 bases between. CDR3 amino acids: CASGLVLRANYYNEQFF. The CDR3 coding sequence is TGTGCTAGTGGTTTGGTACTCAGAGCTAACTACTACAATGAGCAGTTCTTC.

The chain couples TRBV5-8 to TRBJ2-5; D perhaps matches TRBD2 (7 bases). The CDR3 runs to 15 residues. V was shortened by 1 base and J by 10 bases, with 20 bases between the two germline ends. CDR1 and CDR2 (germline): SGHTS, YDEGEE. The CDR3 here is CASSLLGTGGSGQYF. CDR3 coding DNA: TGTGCCAGCAGCTTGCTAGGGACGGGGGGCTCTGGCCAGTACTTC. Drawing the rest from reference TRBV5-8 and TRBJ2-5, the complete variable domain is EAGVTQSPTHLIKTRGQQATLRCSPISGHTSVYWYQQALGLGLQFLLWYDEGEERNRGNFPPRFSGRQFPNYSSELNVNALELEDSALYLCASSLLGTGGSGQYFGPGTRLLVL.

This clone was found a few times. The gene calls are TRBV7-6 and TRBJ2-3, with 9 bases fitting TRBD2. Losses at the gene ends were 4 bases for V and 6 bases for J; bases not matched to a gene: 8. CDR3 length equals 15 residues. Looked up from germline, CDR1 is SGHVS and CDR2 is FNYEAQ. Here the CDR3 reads CASSWRASGADTQYF. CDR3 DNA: TGTGCCAGCAGCTGGCGGGCTAGCGGGGCCGATACGCAGTATTTT.

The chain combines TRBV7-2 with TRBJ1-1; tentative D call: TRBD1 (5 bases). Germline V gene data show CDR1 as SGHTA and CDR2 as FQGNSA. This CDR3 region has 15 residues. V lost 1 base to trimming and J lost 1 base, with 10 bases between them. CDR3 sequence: CASSLVTDWNTEAFF. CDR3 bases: TGTGCCAGCAGCTTAGTGACAGATTGGAACACTGAAGCTTTCTTT.

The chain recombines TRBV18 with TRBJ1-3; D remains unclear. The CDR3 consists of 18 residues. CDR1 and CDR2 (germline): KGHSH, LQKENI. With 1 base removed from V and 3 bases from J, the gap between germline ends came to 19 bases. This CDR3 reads CASSPQPVIGRSGNTIYF. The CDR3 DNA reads TGTGCCAGCTCACCACAGCCGGTCATTGGACGGAGTGGAAACACCATATATTTT.

The CDR3: CASSSSPPGGLTDTQYF. The CDR3, as DNA: TGTGCCAGCAGCTCCTCCCCTCCGGGGGGCCTCACAGATACGCAGTATTTT. The chain couples TRBV5-4 to TRBJ2-3, with D maybe TRBD2 (7 bases). This CDR3 is built from 17 residues. V was cut by 3 bases and J by 2 bases, with 19 bases left in between. Per germline, CDR1 SGHNT and CDR2 YYREEE (reference sequence).

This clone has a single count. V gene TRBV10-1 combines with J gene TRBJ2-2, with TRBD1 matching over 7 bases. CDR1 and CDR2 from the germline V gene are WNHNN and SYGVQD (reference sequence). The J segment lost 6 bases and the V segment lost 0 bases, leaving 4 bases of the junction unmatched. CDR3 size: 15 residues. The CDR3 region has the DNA TGCGCCAGCAGTGAGTCGAAAGGGGGCCCCGGGGAGCTGTTTTTT. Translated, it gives CASSESKGGPGELFF.

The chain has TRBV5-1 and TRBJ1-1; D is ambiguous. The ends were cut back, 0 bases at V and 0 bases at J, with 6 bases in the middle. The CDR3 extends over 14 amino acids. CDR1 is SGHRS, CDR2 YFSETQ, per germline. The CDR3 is CASSLERVNTEAFF. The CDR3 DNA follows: TGCGCCAGCAGCTTGGAAAGGGTGAACACTGAAGCTTTCTTT.

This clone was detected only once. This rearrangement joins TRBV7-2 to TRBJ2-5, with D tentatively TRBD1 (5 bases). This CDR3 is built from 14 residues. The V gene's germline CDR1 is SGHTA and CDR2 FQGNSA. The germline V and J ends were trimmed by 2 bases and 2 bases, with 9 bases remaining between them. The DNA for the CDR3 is TGTGCCAGCAGCTTATCGACAGTTCAAGAGACCCAGTACTTC. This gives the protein CASSLSTVQETQYF.

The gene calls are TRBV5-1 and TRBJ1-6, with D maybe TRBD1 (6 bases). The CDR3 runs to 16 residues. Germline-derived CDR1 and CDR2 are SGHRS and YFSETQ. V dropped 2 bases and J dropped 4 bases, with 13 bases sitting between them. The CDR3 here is CASSFSTTGYNSPLHF. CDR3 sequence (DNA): TGCGCCAGCAGCTTTTCGACGACAGGATATAATTCACCCCTCCACTTT.

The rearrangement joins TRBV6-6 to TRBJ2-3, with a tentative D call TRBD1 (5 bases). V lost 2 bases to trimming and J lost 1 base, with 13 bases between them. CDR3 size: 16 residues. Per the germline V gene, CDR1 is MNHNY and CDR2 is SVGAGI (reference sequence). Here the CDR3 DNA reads TGTGCCAGCAGTTACGGGGCCACTGGGGGCACAGATACGCAGTATTTT. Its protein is CASSYGATGGTDTQYF.

The CDR3 DNA sequence: TGTGCCAGTAGTACGCCGGGGACAGGTCGTACAGATACGCAGTATTTT. It yields the protein CASSTPGTGRTDTQYF. V gene TRBV19 combines with J gene TRBJ2-3, with 8 positions matching TRBD1. The CDR3 contains 16 residues. Losses at the gene ends were 4 bases for V and 3 bases for J; bases not matched to a gene: 9. Per the germline V gene, CDR1 is LNHDA and CDR2 is SQIVND (reference sequence). The full variable domain, completed using reference TRBV19 and TRBJ2-3, is DGGITQSPKYLFRKEGQNVTLSCEQNLNHDAMYWYRQDPGQGLRLIYYSQIVNDFQKGDIAEGYSVSREKKESFPLTVTSAQKNPTAFYLCASSTPGTGRTDTQYFGPGTRLTVL.

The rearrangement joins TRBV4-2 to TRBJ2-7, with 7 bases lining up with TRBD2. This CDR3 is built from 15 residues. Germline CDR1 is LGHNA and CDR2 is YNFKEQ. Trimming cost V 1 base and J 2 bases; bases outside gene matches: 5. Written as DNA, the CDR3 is TGTGCCAGCAGCCAAGCAGAGCGGGATACCTACGAGCAGTACTTC. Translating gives CASSQAERDTYEQYF.

In DNA, the CDR3 is TGTGCCAGCAGTTACGGCAGCCTTTCCTACGAGCAGTACTTC. It translates to CASSYGSLSYEQYF. The chain joins TRBV6-5 to TRBJ2-7; D unclear. V shed 2 bases and J shed 1 base, with 9 bases lying between them. This CDR3 has 14 amino acids. In germline, CDR1 is MNHEY, CDR2 SVGAGI.

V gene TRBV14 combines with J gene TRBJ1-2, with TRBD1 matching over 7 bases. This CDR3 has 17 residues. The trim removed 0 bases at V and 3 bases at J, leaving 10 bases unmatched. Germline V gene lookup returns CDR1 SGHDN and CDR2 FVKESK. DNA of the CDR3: TGTGCCAGCAGCCAAGAACTCGGGCAGGGGGGGTACTATGGCTACACCTTC. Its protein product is CASSQELGQGGYYGYTF.

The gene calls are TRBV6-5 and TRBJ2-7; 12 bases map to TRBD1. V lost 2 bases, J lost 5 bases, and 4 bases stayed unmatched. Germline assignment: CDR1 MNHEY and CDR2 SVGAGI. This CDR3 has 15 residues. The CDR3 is CASSYGTGGIDEQYF. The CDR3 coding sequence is TGTGCCAGCAGTTACGGGACAGGGGGCATCGACGAGCAGTACTTC.